The 19 T cell receptor beta chains listed next were all sequenced from one sample in a study of blood T cell repertoires in COVID-19. TCRdb's table, derived via immunoSEQ multiplex PCR, lists solely in-frame clones and lacks some. Of under 200,000 clones listed, almost 85% were seen once; the top ten hold over 12%. Sequences were obtained from peripheral blood. These receptors were obtained from a man aged 18 to 30 with active or convalescent COVID-19.

The chain links TRBV6-6 to TRBJ2-6, with TRBD2 matching 9 bases. Trimming removed 5 bases from V and 0 bases from J; junction bases left unmatched: 8. The CDR3 has 18 amino acids. In germline, CDR1 is MNHNY, CDR2 SVGAGI (reference sequence). CDR3 residues: CASSRRAGGPSGANVLTF. The CDR3 bases are TGTGCCAGCAGTCGCCGCGCGGGGGGGCCCTCTGGGGCCAACGTCCTGACTTTC.

The chain is built from TRBV3-1 (or the pseudogene TRBV3-2) and TRBJ1-4; 11 bases agree with TRBD1. The CDR3 is 16 amino acids. With 4 bases clipped from V and 10 bases from J, the junction kept 11 bases outside the gene matches. Per germline, CDR1 LGHDT and CDR2 YNNKEL (reference sequence). In DNA form, the CDR3 reads TGTGCCAGCAGCCCACAGGGGGACAGGGGGATGCGAAAACTGTTTTTT. Residues: CASSPQGDRGMRKLFF.

The V call is TRBV21-1, the J call TRBJ2-1; the D segment call TRBD2 is taken from the table without a DNA check. TRBV21-1 is noted as a pseudogene. The CDR3 consists of 16 residues. The CDR3 is CASSHSSGRHYNEQFF. The CDR3 DNA reads as TGTGCCAGCAGCCACTCTAGCGGGAGGCACTACAATGAGCAGTTCTTC.

Remarks on this clone: Other DNA sequences within the sample encode an identical CDR3. The gene calls are TRBV18 and TRBJ2-3; no clear D. V shed 3 bases and J shed 6 bases, with 10 bases lying between them. CDR3 size: 13 residues. The germline V gene encodes CDR1 KGHSH and CDR2 LQKENI. The CDR3 here is CASSPTGADTQYF. The DNA of the CDR3 is TGTGCCAGCTCACCTACGGGTGCTGATACGCAGTATTTT.

This chain connects TRBV7-9 to TRBJ1-1; 11 bases map to TRBD1. CDR3 length: 18 residues. Germline lookup yields CDR1 SEHNR and CDR2 FQNEAQ (reference sequence). V shed 4 bases and J 4 bases; nucleotides not matched to a gene: 14. The chain's CDR3 is CASSSLIGTGGRGTEAFF. The CDR3 DNA reads TGTGCCAGCAGCTCGCTGATTGGGACAGGGGGAAGGGGCACTGAAGCTTTCTTT. Filled out from reference TRBV7-9 and TRBJ1-1, the complete variable domain reads DTGVSQNPRHKITKRGQNVTFRCDPISEHNRLYWYRQTLGQGPEFLTYFQNEAQLEKSRLLSDRFSAERPKGSFSTLEIQRTEQGDSAMYLCASSSLIGTGGRGTEAFFGQGTRLTVV.

V gene TRBV7-6 combines with J gene TRBJ2-7, with 7 bases identical to TRBD1. J lost 0 bases, V lost 1 base, and 12 bases had no gene match. Germline CDR1 reads SGHVS; CDR2 reads FNYEAQ. This CDR3 has 18 residues. Here the CDR3 reads CASSLGVRGSSGSYEQYF. CDR3 sequence (DNA): TGTGCCAGCAGCTTAGGGGTCAGGGGGTCTTCTGGCTCCTACGAGCAGTACTTC.

V and J are TRBV19 and TRBJ1-6; D unclear. The CDR3 runs 17 residues. CDR1 LNHDA and CDR2 SQIVND come from the germline V gene (reference sequence). V shed 3 bases and J shed 8 bases, with 20 bases lying between them. The CDR3 DNA reads TGTGCCAGTAGTATCTCCACGGCGGGTGGTGTTGATTCACCCCTCCACTTT. It yields the protein CASSISTAGGVDSPLHF. The whole variable domain, filled in from reference TRBV19 and TRBJ1-6, reads DGGITQSPKYLFRKEGQNVTLSCEQNLNHDAMYWYRQDPGQGLRLIYYSQIVNDFQKGDIAEGYSVSREKKESFPLTVTSAQKNPTAFYLCASSISTAGGVDSPLHFGNGTRLTVT.

The V gene is TRBV29-1, the J gene TRBJ1-4; TRBD1 might be the D (6 bases). The CDR3 covers 16 residues. The V end lost 6 bases, the J end lost 0 bases, and 17 bases lay between the germline ends. Germline V gives CDR1 SQVTM, CDR2 ANQGSEA. This CDR3 reads CSVGETGRATNEKLFF. CDR3 sequence (DNA): TGCAGCGTCGGAGAGACAGGACGGGCAACTAATGAAAAACTGTTTTTT.

This chain connects TRBV5-6 to TRBJ1-2, with 7 bases that match TRBD1. The ends lost 4 bases at V and 0 bases at J; junction bases unmatched: 6. Germline CDR1 is SGHDT and CDR2 is YYEEEE. The CDR3 totals 15 residues. The CDR3 loop is CASSTGTAANYGYTF. CDR3 sequence (DNA): TGTGCCAGCAGCACAGGGACAGCTGCTAACTATGGCTACACCTTC.

This rearrangement joins TRBV28 to TRBJ2-3; a weak D match, TRBD1 (5 bases). The ends were cut back, 3 bases at V and 3 bases at J, with 7 bases in the middle. Looked up from germline, CDR1 is MDHEN and CDR2 is SYDVKM. This CDR3 spans 13 amino acids. The CDR3 region is CASSFRVTDTQYF. In nucleotides, the CDR3 is TGTGCCAGCAGTTTCAGGGTTACAGATACGCAGTATTTT. Together with reference TRBV28 and TRBJ2-3, the CDR3 gives the full variable domain: DVKVTQSSRYLVKRTGEKVFLECVQDMDHENMFWYRQDPGLGLRLIYFSYDVKMKEKGDIPEGYSVSREKKERFSLILESASTNQTSMYLCASSFRVTDTQYFGPGTRLTVL.

The rearrangement uses TRBV4-1 and TRBJ2-7, with 10 bases matching TRBD2. The J segment lost 3 bases and the V segment lost 1 base, leaving 15 bases of the junction unmatched. The V gene's germline CDR1 is MGHRA and CDR2 YSYEKL. The CDR3 loop spans 19 amino acids. CDR3 in DNA: TGCGCCAGCAGCCAAGGCTCCCATGCACTACTAGCGGGGTACTACGAGCAGTACTTC. It translates to CASSQGSHALLAGYYEQYF.

This chain links TRBV11-1 with TRBJ1-1; D is undetermined. Trimming shortened V by 4 bases and J by 0 bases, and 15 bases separated the two germline ends. CDR3 length equals 16 residues. Germline CDR1 is SGHAT and CDR2 is FQDESV (reference sequence). CDR3 sequence reads: CASSSTRHRMNTEAFF. The CDR3 DNA is TGTGCCAGCAGCTCGACAAGACACAGAATGAACACTGAAGCTTTCTTT.

V gene TRBV24-1 combines with J gene TRBJ1-3; a weak D match, TRBD1 (5 bases). The V end was cut by 1 base, the J end by 4 bases, with 7 bases between. CDR3 length equals 14 residues. The germline gives CDR1 KGHDR, CDR2 SFDVKD. The CDR3 protein is CATSDFRVGNTIYF. The CDR3 coding sequence is TGTGCCACCAGTGATTTCAGGGTGGGAAACACCATATATTTT.

The chain couples TRBV7-2 to TRBJ1-3; D ambiguous. The CDR3 is made up of 14 amino acids. Trimming took 5 bases from V and 5 from J, leaving 13 bases between them. Germline CDR1 SGHTA, CDR2 FQGNSA. CDR3: CASSLGGRRNTIYF. Written as DNA, the CDR3 is TGTGCCAGCAGCCTTGGAGGACGGAGAAACACCATATATTTT.

The chain is built from TRBV6-4 and TRBJ1-3; D possibly corresponds to TRBD1 (6 bases). Germline V gene data show CDR1 as MRHNA and CDR2 as SNTAGT. V was pared by 6 bases and J by 3 bases, with 15 bases between. The CDR3 extends over 15 amino acids. CDR3 nucleotides: TGTGCCAGCAGAACCAGGGGTCAGGGTGGAAACACCATATATTTT. Its protein product is CASRTRGQGGNTIYF.

The chain recombines TRBV29-1 with TRBJ2-1, with D possibly TRBD1 on 6 matching bases. The CDR3 loop spans 13 amino acids. Trimming cost V 3 bases and J 8 bases, with 14 bases left between them. CDR1 and CDR2 from the germline V gene are SQVTM and ANQGSEA. DNA for the CDR3: TGCAGCGTTGACGTTCTAGGGGGTTATGAGCAGTTCTTC. The encoded protein is CSVDVLGGYEQFF.

The V and J genes are TRBV2 and TRBJ2-1, with TRBD1 as a possible D gene (6 bases). The CDR3 spans 13 residues. Germline V gene lookup returns CDR1 SNHLY and CDR2 FYNNEI. V lost 6 bases to trimming and J lost 3 bases, with 9 bases between them. The CDR3 here is CASSPDSYNEQFF. CDR3 in DNA: TGTGCCAGCAGCCCGGACAGCTACAATGAGCAGTTCTTC.

The CDR3 nucleotides are TGTGCCAGCAGTACGCGACAGGCCCCCTATGGCTACACCTTC. As protein: CASSTRQAPYGYTF. The rearrangement joins TRBV6-2 or TRBV6-3 to TRBJ1-2; D may be TRBD1 (6 bases). The CDR3 extends over 14 amino acids. Germline values: CDR1 MNHEY, CDR2 SVGEGT. With 5 bases removed from V and 4 bases from J, the gap between germline ends came to 14 bases.

The chain is built from TRBV7-9 and TRBJ1-1; D unresolved. Trimming removed 6 bases from V and 9 bases from J, with 17 bases in between. From germline, CDR1 is SEHNR and CDR2 FQNEAQ (reference sequence). The CDR3 length is 13 residues. CDR3 nucleotides: TGTGCCAGCAGATCTACAGCCGCCGACAAAGCTTTCTTT. Encoded protein: CASRSTAADKAFF.